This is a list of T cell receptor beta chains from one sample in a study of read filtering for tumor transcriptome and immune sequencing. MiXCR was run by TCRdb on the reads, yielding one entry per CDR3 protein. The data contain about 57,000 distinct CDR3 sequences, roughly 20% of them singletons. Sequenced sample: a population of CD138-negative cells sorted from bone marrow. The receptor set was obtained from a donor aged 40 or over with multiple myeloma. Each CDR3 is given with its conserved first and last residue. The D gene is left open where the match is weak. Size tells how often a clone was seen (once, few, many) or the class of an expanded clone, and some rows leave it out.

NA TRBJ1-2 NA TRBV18 TGTGCCAGCTCACCTTCTTGGCGAGAGGACTATGGCTACACCTTC CASSPSWREDYGYTF
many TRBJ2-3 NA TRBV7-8 TGTGCCAGCAGCCCCCTAGGAGACTTCACAGATACGCAGTATTTT CASSPLGDFTDTQYF
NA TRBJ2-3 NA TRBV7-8 TGTGCCAGCAGGTCCATCGAACTCTCAGATACGCAGTATTTT CASRSIELSDTQYF
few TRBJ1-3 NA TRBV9 TGTGCCAGCAGCGTGGGGGGTGCTGGAAACACCATATATTTT CASSVGGAGNTIYF
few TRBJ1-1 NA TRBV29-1 TGCAGCGTTGAAAGCGGGGTTGCTGAAGCTTTCTTT CSVESGVAEAFF
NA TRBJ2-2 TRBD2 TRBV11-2 TGTGCCAGCAGCCAAGAAACTAGCGAGAACACCGGGGAGCTGTTTTTT CASSQETSENTGELFF
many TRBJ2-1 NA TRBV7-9 TGTGCCAGCAGCTTAGAGGACGGGGTGCAGTTCTTC CASSLEDGVQFF
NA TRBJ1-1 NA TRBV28 TGTGCCAGCAGCTTAAACAGCCTGGGGGCTGAAGCTTTCTTT CASSLNSLGAEAFF
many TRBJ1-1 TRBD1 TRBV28 TGTGCCAGCAGACCCGGACAGGGGCGCATGGACACTGAAGCTTTCTTT CASRPGQGRMDTEAFF
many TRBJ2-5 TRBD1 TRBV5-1 TGCGCCAGCAGCTTATCAGGGGGCGTTTTGCGAGAGACCCAGTACTTC CASSLSGGVLRETQYF
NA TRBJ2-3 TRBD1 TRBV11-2 TGTGCCAGCAGCCACAATGGACAGGGGGGGGGTGATACGCAGTATTTT CASSHNGQGGGDTQYF
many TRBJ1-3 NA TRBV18 TGTGCCAGCTCCCCGCGATCTGGAAACACCATATATTTT CASSPRSGNTIYF
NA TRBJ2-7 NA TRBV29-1 TGCAGCGTTCAGACAGGACTATCCTACGAGCAGTACTTC CSVQTGLSYEQYF